The rows below give T cell receptor beta chains drawn from one sample of a study of OX40 agonist ivuxolimab in advanced cancers. Produced via immunoSEQ multiplex PCR; TCRdb's table is partial and in-frame only. The data hold roughly 69,000 clones, with more than 85% observed a single time. Sequenced material: CD4+ or CD8+ T cells sorted from blood, taken in a trial of the OX40 agonist ivuxolimab. These receptors originate from an adult with an advanced solid tumor such as melanoma, head and neck, liver or kidney cancer. The CDR3 runs from the conserved cysteine through the conserved F or W. A D gene is named only where the DNA matches it firmly. The listing skips clone size in some rows; elsewhere it reads once, few, many or a size class.

J gene	V gene	clone size	CDR3 length	D gene	CDR3 DNA	CDR3 protein
TRBJ1-5	TRBV2	once	15	.	TGTGCCAGCAGATTTCAGGGCTATAGCAATCAGCCCCAGCATTTT	CASRFQGYSNQPQHF
TRBJ1-1	TRBV6-5	.	13	.	TGTGCCAGCAGAGCCGGAAGGGGCACTGAAGCTTTCTTT	CASRAGRGTEAFF
TRBJ1-4	TRBV18	.	14	TRBD1	TGTGCCAGCTCAATGGGACAGGTGAATGAAAAACTGTTTTTT	CASSMGQVNEKLFF
TRBJ2-7	TRBV15	.	12	TRBD1	TGTGCCACCAGCATTGGGACAGACGAGCAGTACTTC	CATSIGTDEQYF
TRBJ2-5	TRBV5-1	.	15	TRBD2	TGCGCCAGCACCCTAGCGGGGGGGTACCAAGAGACCCAGTACTTC	CASTLAGGYQETQYF
TRBJ2-5	TRBV6-6	.	16	.	TGTGCCAGCACCCCTCGTGGAGGTCGAGGGGGAGAGACCCAGTACTTC	CASTPRGGRGGETQYF
TRBJ2-7	TRBV7-9	.	15	TRBD2	TGTGCCAGCAGCTTACCAGCGGGGGGGACAGACGAGCAGTACTTC	CASSLPAGGTDEQYF
TRBJ2-3	TRBV5-1	.	16	.	TGCGCCAGCAGCTTGGGTGGGGGAGGAGGCACAGATACGCAGTATTTT	CASSLGGGGGTDTQYF
TRBJ1-6	TRBV7-9	.	13	.	TGTGCCAGCAGCTTAGTCAATAATTCACCCCTCCACTTT	CASSLVNNSPLHF
TRBJ1-6	TRBV6-5	.	15	.	TGTGCTACCCAGGGGAGGACGGGCCTTAATTCACCCCTCCACTTT	CATQGRTGLNSPLHF
TRBJ2-4	TRBV5-1	.	15	TRBD2	TGCGCCAGCAGCTTGGTGGCTAGCGGAAAAAACATTCAGTACTTC	CASSLVASGKNIQYF
TRBJ1-5	TRBV10-3	.	15	TRBD1	TGTGCCATCAGTGAGTCAGGGGGCTTCGATCAGCCCCAGCATTTT	CAISESGGFDQPQHF
TRBJ2-7	TRBV18	once	13	.	TGTGCCAGCTCACCCGGGACGGCCTACGAGCAGTACTTC	CASSPGTAYEQYF
TRBJ1-2	TRBV19	once	16	.	TGTGCCAGTAGTGTAACCGGGACGTCGATATCGGGGGGCTACACCTTC	CASSVTGTSISGGYTF
TRBJ2-3	TRBV19	.	15	TRBD1	TGTGCCAGTACTCGGGACAGGGGCCCCACAGATACGCAGTATTTT	CASTRDRGPTDTQYF
TRBJ1-3	TRBV6-6	.	13	.	TGTGCCGGAGCAGAGGGCTCTGGAAACACCATATATTTT	CAGAEGSGNTIYF
TRBJ2-5	TRBV5-6	.	17	TRBD1	TGTGCCAGCAGCTTGTGGGGACAGGGGGCCCTAAGAGAGACCCAGTACTTC	CASSLWGQGALRETQYF
TRBJ2-7	TRBV11-2	.	13	.	TGTGCCAGCAGCCCCCGGGCCTTCTACGAGCAGTACTTC	CASSPRAFYEQYF